This TCR beta chain was identified during a study of T cells in Graves' hyperthyroidism and ophthalmopathy. It was roughly 10 ml of fresh peripheral blood that supplied the PBMCs. The CDR3 runs 14 residues. Germline values: CDR1 MDHEN, CDR2 SYDVKM. The V and J ends lost 2 bases and 0 bases respectively, with 7 bases between them. There were TCR beta CDR3 regions amplified from RNA transcripts. Using the HTBI primer set, a first-round RT-PCR was run on the TCR CDR3. TCRdb processed the multiplex PCR reads anew with MiXCR; each CDR3 protein has one entry. The sample contains about 180,000 distinct CDR3 sequences, approximately 15% of which appear only once. This clonotype showed up many times.

The V call is TRBV28, the J call TRBJ1-2; D gene uncertain. The TCR comes from a woman aged 50 to 60 with Graves' hyperthyroidism. Sequencing used blood. The CDR3 nucleotides read TGTGCCAGCAGTTTAATAGCTCCTAACTATGGCTACACCTTC. It yields the protein CASSLIAPNYGYTF.